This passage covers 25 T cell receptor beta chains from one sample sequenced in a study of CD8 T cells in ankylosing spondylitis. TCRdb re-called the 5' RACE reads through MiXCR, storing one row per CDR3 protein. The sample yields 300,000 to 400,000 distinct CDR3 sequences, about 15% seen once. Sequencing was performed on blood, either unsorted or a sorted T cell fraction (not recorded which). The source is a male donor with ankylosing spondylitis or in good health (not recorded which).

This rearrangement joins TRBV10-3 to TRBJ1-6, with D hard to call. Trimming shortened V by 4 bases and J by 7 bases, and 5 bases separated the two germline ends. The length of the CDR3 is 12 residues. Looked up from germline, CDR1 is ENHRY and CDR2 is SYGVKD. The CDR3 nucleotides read TGTGCCATCAGTGGAGTGAATTCACCCCTCCACTTT. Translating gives CAISGVNSPLHF.

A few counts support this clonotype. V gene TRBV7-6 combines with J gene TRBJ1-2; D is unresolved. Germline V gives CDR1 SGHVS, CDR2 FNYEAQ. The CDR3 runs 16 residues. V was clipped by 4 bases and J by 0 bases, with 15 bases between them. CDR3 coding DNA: TGTGCCAGCAGCTCGGGATCGAAGACAACTAACTATGGCTACACCTTC. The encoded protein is CASSSGSKTTNYGYTF.

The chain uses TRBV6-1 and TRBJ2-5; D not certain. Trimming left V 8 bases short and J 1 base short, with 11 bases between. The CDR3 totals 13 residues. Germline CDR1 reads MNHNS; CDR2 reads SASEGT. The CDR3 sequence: CASGPLLQETQYF. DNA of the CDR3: TGTGCCAGCGGACCGCTACTCCAAGAGACCCAGTACTTC.

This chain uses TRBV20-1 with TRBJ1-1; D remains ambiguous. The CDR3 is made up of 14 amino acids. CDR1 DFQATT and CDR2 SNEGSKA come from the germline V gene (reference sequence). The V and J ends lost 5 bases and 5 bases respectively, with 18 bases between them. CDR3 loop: CSAVRAPGGTEAFF. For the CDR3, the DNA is TGCAGTGCTGTCCGGGCCCCGGGCGGGACTGAAGCTTTCTTT.

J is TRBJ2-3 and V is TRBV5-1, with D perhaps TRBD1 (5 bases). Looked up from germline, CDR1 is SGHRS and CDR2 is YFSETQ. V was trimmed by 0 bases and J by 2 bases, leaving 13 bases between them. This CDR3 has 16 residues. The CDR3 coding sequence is TGCGCCAGCAGCTTGGCAGGGAATCCCCCCACAGATACGCAGTATTTT. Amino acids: CASSLAGNPPTDTQYF. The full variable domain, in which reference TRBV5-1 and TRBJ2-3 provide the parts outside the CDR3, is KAGVTQTPRYLIKTRGQQVTLSCSPISGHRSVSWYQQTPGQGLQFLFEYFSETQRNKGNFPGRFSGRQFSNSRSEMNVSTLELGDSALYLCASSLAGNPPTDTQYFGPGTRLTVL.

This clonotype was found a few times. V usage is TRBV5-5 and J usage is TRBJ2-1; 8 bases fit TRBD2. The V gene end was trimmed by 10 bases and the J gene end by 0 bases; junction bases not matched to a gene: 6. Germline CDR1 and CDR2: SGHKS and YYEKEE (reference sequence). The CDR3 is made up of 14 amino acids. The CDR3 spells CASGGVGSYNEQFF. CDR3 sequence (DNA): TGTGCCTCCGGGGGGGTAGGCTCCTACAATGAGCAGTTCTTC.

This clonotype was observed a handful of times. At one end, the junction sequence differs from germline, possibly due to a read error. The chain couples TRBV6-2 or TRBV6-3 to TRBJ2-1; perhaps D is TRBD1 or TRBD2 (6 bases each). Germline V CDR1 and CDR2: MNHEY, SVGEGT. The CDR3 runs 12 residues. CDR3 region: CASSYPKAGGHF. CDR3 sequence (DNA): TGTGCCAGCAGTTACCCCAAAGCCGGGGGACACTTC.

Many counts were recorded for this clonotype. The CDR3 spells CASSPQGNEQFF. The DNA of the CDR3 is TGTGCCAGCAGCCCGCAGGGAAATGAGCAGTTCTTC. This chain joins TRBV3-1 and TRBJ2-1, with a possible D match to TRBD1 (5 bases). CDR1 is LGHDT, CDR2 YNNKEL, per germline (reference sequence). Trimming pared 4 bases from V and 7 bases from J, leaving 8 bases between. This CDR3 spans 12 amino acids.

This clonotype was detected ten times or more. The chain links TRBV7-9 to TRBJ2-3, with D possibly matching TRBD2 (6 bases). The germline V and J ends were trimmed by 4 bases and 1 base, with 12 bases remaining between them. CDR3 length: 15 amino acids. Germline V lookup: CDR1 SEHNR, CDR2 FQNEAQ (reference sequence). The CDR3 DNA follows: TGTGCCAGCAGCTGGAGGGCTAGCGGCACAGATACGCAGTATTTT. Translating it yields CASSWRASGTDTQYF.

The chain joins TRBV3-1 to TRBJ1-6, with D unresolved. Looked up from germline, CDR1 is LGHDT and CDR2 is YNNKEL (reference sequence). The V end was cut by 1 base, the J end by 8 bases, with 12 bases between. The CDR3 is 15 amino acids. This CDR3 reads CASSQAGEGYSPLHF. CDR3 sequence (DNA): TGTGCCAGCAGCCAAGCCGGCGAGGGTTATTCACCCCTCCACTTT.

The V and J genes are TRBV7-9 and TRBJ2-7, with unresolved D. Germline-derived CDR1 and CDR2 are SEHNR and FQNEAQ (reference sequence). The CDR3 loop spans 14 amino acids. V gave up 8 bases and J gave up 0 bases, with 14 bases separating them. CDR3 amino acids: CASGTYDISYEQYF. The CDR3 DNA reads TGTGCCAGCGGAACCTATGACATCTCCTACGAGCAGTACTTC.

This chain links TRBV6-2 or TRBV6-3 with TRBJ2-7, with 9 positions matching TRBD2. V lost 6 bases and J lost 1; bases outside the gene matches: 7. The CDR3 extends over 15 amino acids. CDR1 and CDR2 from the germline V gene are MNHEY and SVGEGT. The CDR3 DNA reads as TGTGCCAGCAGGGAGACTAGCGGAACTTCCTACGAGCAGTACTTC. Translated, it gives CASRETSGTSYEQYF.

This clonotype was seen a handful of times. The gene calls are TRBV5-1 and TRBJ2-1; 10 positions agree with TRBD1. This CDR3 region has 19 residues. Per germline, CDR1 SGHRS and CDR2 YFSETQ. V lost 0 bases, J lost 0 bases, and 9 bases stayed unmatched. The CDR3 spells CASSLGDRGLTSSYNEQFF. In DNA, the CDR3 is TGCGCCAGCAGCTTGGGAGACAGGGGGCTCACCAGCTCCTACAATGAGCAGTTCTTC.

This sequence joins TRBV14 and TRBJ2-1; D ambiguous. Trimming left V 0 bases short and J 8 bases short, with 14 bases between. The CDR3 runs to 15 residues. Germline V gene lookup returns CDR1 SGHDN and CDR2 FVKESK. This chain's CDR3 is CASSQDPIPHDEQFF. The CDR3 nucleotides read TGTGCCAGCAGCCAAGACCCAATTCCCCACGATGAGCAGTTCTTC.

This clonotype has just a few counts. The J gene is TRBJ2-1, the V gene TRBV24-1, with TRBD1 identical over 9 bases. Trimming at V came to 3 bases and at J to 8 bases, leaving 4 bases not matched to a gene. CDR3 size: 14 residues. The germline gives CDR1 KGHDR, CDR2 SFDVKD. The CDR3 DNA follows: TGTGCCACCAGTGATCCGGGACAGGGTTATGAGCAGTTCTTC. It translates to CATSDPGQGYEQFF.

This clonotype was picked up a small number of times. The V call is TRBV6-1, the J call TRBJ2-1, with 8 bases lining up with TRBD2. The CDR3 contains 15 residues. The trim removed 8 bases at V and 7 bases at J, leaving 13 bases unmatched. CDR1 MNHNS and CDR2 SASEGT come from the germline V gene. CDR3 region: CASFRRVAGQNEQFF. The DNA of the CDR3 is TGTGCCAGCTTCCGGCGAGTAGCGGGACAAAATGAGCAGTTCTTC.

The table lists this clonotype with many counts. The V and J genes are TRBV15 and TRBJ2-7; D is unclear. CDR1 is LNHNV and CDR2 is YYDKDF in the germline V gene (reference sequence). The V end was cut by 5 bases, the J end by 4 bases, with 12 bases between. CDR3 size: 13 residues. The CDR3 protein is CATSSRGAYEQYF. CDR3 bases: TGTGCCACCAGCTCCAGAGGCGCTTACGAGCAGTACTTC. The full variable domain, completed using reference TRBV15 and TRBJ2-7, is DAMVIQNPRYQVTQFGKPVTLSCSQTLNHNVMYWYQQKSSQAPKLLFHYYDKDFNNEADTPDNFQSRRPNTSFCFLDIRSPGLGDTAMYLCATSSRGAYEQYFGPGTRLTVT.

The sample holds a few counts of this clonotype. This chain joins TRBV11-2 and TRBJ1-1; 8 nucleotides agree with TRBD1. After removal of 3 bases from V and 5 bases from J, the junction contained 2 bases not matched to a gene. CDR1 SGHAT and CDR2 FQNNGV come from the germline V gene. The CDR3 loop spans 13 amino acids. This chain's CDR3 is CASSFRGRTEAFF. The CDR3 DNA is TGTGCCAGCAGCTTCAGGGGGCGGACTGAAGCTTTCTTT.

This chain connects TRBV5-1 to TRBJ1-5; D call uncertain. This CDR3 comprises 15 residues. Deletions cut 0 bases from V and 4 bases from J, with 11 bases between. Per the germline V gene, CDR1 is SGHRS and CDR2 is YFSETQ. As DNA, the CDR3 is TGCGCCAGCAGCTTGGAAGGTGGGCTAAATCAGCCCCAGCATTTT. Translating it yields CASSLEGGLNQPQHF.

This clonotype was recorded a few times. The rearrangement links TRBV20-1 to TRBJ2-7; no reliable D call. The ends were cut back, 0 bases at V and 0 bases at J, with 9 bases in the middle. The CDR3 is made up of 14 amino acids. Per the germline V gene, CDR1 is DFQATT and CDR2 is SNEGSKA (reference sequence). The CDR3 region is CSAREPGRSYEQYF. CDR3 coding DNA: TGCAGTGCTAGAGAACCGGGCCGCTCCTACGAGCAGTACTTC.

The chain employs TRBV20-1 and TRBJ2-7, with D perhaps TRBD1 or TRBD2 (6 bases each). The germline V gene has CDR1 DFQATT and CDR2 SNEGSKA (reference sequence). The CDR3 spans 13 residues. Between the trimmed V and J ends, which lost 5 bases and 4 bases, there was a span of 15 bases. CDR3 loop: CSAWGAQVYEQYF. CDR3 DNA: TGCAGTGCTTGGGGGGCGCAGGTTTACGAGCAGTACTTC.

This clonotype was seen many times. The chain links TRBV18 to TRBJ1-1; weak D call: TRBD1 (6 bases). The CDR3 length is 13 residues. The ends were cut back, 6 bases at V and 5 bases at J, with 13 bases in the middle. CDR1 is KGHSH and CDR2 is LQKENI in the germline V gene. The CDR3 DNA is TGTGCCAGCTCCAGGGGACAAGAAACTGAAGCTTTCTTT. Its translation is CASSRGQETEAFF.

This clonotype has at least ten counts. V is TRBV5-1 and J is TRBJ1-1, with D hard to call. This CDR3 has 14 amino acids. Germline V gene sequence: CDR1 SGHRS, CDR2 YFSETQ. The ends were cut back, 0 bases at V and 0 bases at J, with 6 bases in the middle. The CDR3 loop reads CASSLVGLNTEAFF. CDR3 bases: TGCGCCAGCAGCTTGGTCGGGTTGAACACTGAAGCTTTCTTT.

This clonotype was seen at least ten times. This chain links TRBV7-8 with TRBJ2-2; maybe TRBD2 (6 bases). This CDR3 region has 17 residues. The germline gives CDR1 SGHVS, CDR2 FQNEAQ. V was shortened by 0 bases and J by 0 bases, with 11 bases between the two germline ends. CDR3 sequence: CASSLAFGGANTGELFF. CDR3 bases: TGTGCCAGCAGCTTAGCGTTTGGAGGGGCGAACACCGGGGAGCTGTTTTTT.

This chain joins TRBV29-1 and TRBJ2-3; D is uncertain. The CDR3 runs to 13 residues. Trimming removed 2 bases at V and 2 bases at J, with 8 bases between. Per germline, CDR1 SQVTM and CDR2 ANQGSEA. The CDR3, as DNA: TGCAGCGTTGAATCGCGGCACACAGATACGCAGTATTTT. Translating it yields CSVESRHTDTQYF.